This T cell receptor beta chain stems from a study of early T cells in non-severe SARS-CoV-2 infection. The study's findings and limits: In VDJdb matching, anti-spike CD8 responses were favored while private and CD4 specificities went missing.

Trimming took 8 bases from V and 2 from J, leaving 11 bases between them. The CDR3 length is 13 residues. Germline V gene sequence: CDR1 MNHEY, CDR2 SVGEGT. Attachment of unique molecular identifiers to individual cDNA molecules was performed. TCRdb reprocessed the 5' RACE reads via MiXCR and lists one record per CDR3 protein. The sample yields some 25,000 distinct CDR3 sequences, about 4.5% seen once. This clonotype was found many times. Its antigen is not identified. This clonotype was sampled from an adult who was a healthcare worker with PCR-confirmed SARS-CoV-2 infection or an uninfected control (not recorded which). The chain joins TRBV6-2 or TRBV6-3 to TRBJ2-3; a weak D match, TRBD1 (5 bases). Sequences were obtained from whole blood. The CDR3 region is CASLGHTTDTQYF. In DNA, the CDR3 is TGTGCCAGCCTCGGACATACCACAGATACGCAGTATTTT.